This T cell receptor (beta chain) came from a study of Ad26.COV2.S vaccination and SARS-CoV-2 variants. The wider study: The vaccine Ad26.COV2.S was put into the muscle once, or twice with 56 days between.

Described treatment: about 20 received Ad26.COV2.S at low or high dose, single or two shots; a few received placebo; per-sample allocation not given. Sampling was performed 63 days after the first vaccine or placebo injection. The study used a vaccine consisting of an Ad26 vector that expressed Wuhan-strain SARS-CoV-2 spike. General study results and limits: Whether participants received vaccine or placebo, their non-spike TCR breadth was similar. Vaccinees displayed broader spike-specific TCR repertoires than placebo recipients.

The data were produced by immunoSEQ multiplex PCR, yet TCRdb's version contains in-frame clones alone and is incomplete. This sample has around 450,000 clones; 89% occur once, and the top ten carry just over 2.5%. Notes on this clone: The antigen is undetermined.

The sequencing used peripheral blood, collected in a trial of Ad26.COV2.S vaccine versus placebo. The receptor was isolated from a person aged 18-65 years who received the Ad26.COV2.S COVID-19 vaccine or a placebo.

CDR3 sequence (DNA): TGTGCCAGCAGTGATACGGGGGGTAATGAAAAACTGTTTTTT. Translating gives CASSDTGGNEKLFF. The chain has TRBV6-1 and TRBJ1-4; D may be TRBD1 (5 bases). The germline gives CDR1 MNHNS, CDR2 SASEGT. There are 14 residues in the CDR3. The ends were cut back, 3 bases at V and 4 bases at J, with 9 bases in the middle.